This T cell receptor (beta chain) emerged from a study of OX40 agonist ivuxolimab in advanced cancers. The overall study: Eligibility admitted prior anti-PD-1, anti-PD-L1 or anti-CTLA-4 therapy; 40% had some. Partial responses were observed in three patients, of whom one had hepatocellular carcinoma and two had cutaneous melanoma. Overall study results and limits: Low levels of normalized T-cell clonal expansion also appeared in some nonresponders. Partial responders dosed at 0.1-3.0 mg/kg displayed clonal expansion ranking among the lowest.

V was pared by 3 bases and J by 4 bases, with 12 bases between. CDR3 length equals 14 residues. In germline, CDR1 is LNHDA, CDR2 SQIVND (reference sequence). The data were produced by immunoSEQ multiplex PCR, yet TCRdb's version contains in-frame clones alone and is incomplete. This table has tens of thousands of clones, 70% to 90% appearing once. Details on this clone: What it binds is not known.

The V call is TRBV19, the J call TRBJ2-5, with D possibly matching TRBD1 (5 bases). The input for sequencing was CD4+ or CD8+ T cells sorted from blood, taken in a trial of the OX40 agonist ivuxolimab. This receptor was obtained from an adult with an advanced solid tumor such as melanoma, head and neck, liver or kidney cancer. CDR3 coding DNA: TGTGCCAGTAGTATCCGGAGTGGGGCAGAGACCCAGTACTTC. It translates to CASSIRSGAETQYF.